Following are 7 T cell receptor beta chains from one sample sequenced in a study of cytomegalovirus exposure and HLA in healthy donors. The PCR ran on 60 Vbeta and 13 Jbeta primers. Sequencing used immunoSEQ multiplex PCR; TCRdb keeps in-frame clones, though not all of them. This sample yields around 150,000 clones, of which around 83% are seen a single time; 0.95% to 1% belongs to the top ten. What was sequenced was PBMCs. All receptors derive from a girl aged 2 to 10 in good health and CMV-seropositive.

CDR3: CASRRLSGSSYNEQFF. The CDR3 nucleotides are TGTGCCAGTAGACGACTCAGCGGGAGCTCCTACAATGAGCAGTTCTTC. V is TRBV19 and J is TRBJ2-1; 8 nucleotides align to TRBD2. The CDR3 has 16 amino acids. Germline V gene sequence: CDR1 LNHDA, CDR2 SQIVND (reference sequence). The trim removed 6 bases at V and 0 bases at J, leaving 7 bases unmatched.

The count of this clone is one. The genes are TRBV15 and TRBJ2-3, with 7 bases that match TRBD2. The V segment lost 2 bases and the J segment 3 bases; nucleotides outside the gene matches: 11. The CDR3 loop spans 17 amino acids. The germline gives CDR1 LNHNV, CDR2 YYDKDF (reference sequence). CDR3: CATSRKGREAETDTQYF. The CDR3 DNA is TGTGCCACCAGCAGAAAGGGACGGGAGGCCGAGACAGATACGCAGTATTTT.

The chain links TRBV7-9 to TRBJ2-1; 12 positions match TRBD2. Germline CDR1 SEHNR, CDR2 FQNEAQ (reference sequence). This CDR3 spans 12 amino acids. The CDR3 DNA is TGTCTAGCGGGAGGGCCGTTGAATGAGCAGTTCTTC. It codes for CLAGGPLNEQFF. Complete variable domain (other parts from reference TRBV7-9 and TRBJ2-1): DTGVSQNPRHKITKRGQNVTFRCDPISEHNRLYWYRQTLGQGPEFLTYFQNEAQLEKSRLLSDRFSAERPKGSFSTLEIQRTEQGDSAMYLCLAGGPLNEQFFGPGTRLTVL.

The chain links TRBV29-1 to TRBJ1-2; 11 nucleotides line up with TRBD1. CDR1 is SQVTM, CDR2 ANQGSEA, per germline. The V segment lost 3 bases and the J segment 4 bases; nucleotides outside the gene matches: 4. The CDR3 sequence is 14 residues long. CDR3 bases: TGCAGCGTTGACGGACAGGGGGCTCGCTATGGCTACACCTTC. Protein sequence: CSVDGQGARYGYTF.

The chain's CDR3 is CASSLVNPAGGEETQYF. CDR3 bases: TGTGCCAGCAGCTTAGTAAACCCAGCGGGAGGTGAAGAGACCCAGTACTTC. This chain connects TRBV7-8 to TRBJ2-5; 9 bases match TRBD2. V lost 1 base and J lost 3; bases outside the gene matches: 9. This CDR3 contains 17 residues. Per the germline V gene, CDR1 is SGHVS and CDR2 is FQNEAQ.

The gene calls are TRBV7-9 and TRBJ2-3, with a possible D match to TRBD1 (5 bases). Germline CDR1 is SEHNR and CDR2 is FQNEAQ (reference sequence). The CDR3 contains 16 residues. V was shortened by 5 bases and J by 5 bases, with 20 bases between the two germline ends. The chain's CDR3 is CASSPPNRRVGDTQYF. The CDR3 region has the DNA TGTGCCAGCAGCCCTCCTAATCGCAGGGTGGGAGATACGCAGTATTTT.

The chain links TRBV5-1 to TRBJ2-1; TRBD2 aligns across 9 bases. The V gene's germline CDR1 is SGHRS and CDR2 YFSETQ. Germline trimming cut 0 bases from V and 2 bases from J; bases unmatched to any gene: 9. The CDR3 extends over 18 amino acids. Here the CDR3 DNA reads TGCGCCAGCAGCTTGGACCAGTCCGCGGGAGGGACCTACAATGAGCAGTTCTTC. The encoded protein is CASSLDQSAGGTYNEQFF.